The clone carrying this T cell receptor (beta chain) was observed once. Original handling: Reference gene primer amplification gave nucleated cell count estimates. Libraries were prepared by immunoSEQ multiplex PCR; TCRdb keeps only in-frame clonotypes and omits some of them. The V and J calls and clone size were taken over from that table, and D and trimming were inferred from the DNA. Of 300,000 to 450,000 clones listed, 80% to 90% were seen once; the top ten hold roughly 1.9%. The sample belongs to a study of blood T cell repertoires in COVID-19. Study information: Whether acute or convalescent, the COVID-19 samples came from the United States, Italy and Spain.

Sequenced input: PBMCs or T cells enriched from blood (not recorded which). The clonotype comes from a man aged 35 to 55 in a cohort exposed to, infected with or recovered from COVID-19 (not recorded which).

The DNA of the CDR3 is TGTGCCAGCAGCAGGACTAGCGGGATCAATGAGCAGTTCTTC. It specifies CASSRTSGINEQFF. This chain links TRBV7-9 with TRBJ2-1, with 12 bases identical to TRBD2. There are 14 residues in the CDR3. The trim removed 5 bases at V and 6 bases at J, leaving 2 bases unmatched. Germline CDR1 SEHNR, CDR2 FQNEAQ (reference sequence).